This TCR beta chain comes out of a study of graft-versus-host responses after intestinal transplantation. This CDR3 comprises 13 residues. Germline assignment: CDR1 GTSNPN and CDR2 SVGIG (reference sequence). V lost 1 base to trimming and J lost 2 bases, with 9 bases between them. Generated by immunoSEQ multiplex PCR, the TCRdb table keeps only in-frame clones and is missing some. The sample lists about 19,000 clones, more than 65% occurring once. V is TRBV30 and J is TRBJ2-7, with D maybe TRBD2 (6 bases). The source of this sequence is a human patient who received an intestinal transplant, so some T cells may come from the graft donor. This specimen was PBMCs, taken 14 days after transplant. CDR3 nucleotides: TGTGCCTGGAGTGGGGGCGGGACCTACGAGCAGTACTTC. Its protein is CAWSGGGTYEQYF.